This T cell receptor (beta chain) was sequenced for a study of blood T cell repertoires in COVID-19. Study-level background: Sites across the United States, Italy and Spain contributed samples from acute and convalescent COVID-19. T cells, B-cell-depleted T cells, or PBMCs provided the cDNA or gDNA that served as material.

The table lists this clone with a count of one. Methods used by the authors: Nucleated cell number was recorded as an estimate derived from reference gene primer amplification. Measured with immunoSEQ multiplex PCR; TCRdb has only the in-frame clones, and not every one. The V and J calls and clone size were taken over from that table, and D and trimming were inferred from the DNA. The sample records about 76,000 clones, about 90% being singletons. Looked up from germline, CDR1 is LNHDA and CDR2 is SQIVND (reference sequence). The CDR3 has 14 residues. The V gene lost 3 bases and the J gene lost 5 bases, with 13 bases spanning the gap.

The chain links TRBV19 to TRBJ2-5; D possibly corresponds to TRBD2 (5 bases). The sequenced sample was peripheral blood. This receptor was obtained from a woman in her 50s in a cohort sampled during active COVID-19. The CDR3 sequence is CASSIGGMGETQYF. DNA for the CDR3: TGTGCCAGTAGTATTGGAGGCATGGGGGAGACCCAGTACTTC.